Below, one TCR beta chain is given with its context. The data originate from a study of blood T cell repertoires in COVID-19. On the study more broadly: Whether acute or convalescent, the COVID-19 samples came from the United States, Italy and Spain. T cells, B-cell-depleted T cells, or PBMCs provided the cDNA or gDNA that served as material.

Seattle participants joined during active infection and were tracked over time. Original analysis: Reference gene primer amplification gave estimated nucleated cell counts. The data were produced by immunoSEQ multiplex PCR, yet TCRdb's version contains in-frame clones alone and is incomplete. The DNA was the basis for D and trimming; V, J and clone size are from that table. This table holds tens of thousands of clones, 70% to 85% found once. This CDR3 contains 13 residues. Trimming left V 0 bases short and J 6 bases short, with 6 bases between. CDR1 and CDR2 (germline): SGHTA, FQGTGA. The TCR sequence derives from a man at least 80 years old with COVID-19, enrolled during active disease. Sequencing was performed on peripheral blood. The J gene is TRBJ2-1, the V gene TRBV7-3; D ambiguous. In DNA, the CDR3 is TGTGCCAGCAGCTTAACGCACAGCAATGAGCAGTTCTTC. Translation gives CASSLTHSNEQFF.